This is a list of T cell receptor beta chains from one sample in a study of T cells after yellow fever vaccination. TCRdb ran MiXCR on the 5' RACE reads and lists one entry per CDR3 protein. The data show 300,000 to 400,000 distinct CDR3 sequences, about 4% seen once. The sequenced sample was PBMCs, obtained 5 days after the yellow fever booster vaccination. These receptor sequences come from a man aged 18 to 29 who received the YFV17D yellow fever vaccine. CDR3s include the opening cysteine and the closing phenylalanine or tryptophan. The order of the fields is D gene, V gene, clone size, J gene, CDR3 protein, CDR3 DNA. A D gene is named only where the DNA matches it firmly. Expanded clones are given a class, and other clones once, few, many or no size at all.

>-|TRBV6-5|-|TRBJ1-2
CASSLLRAGYGYTF
TGTGCCAGCAGCTTACTACGGGCAGGCTATGGCTACACCTTC
>-|TRBV21-1|many|TRBJ1-5
CASTRWGFGQPQHF
TGTGCCAGCACCAGGTGGGGGTTCGGTCAGCCCCAGCATTTT
>-|TRBV2|many|TRBJ1-1
CASRNTRGTEAFF
TGTGCCAGCAGGAACACACGAGGGACTGAAGCTTTCTTT
>-|TRBV5-1|few|TRBJ1-1
CASSLGETAFF
TGCGCCAGCAGCTTGGGGGAGACGGCTTTCTTT
>-|TRBV7-2|many|TRBJ2-1
CASSLVPSLNEQFF
TGTGCCAGCAGCTTAGTTCCGTCTCTGAATGAGCAGTTCTTC
>TRBD1|TRBV10-3|-|TRBJ1-5
CAISGQGTQPQHF
TGTGCCATCAGTGGACAGGGGACTCAGCCCCAGCATTTT
>-|TRBV7-9|-|TRBJ2-1
CASRQYLSYNEQFF
TGTGCCAGCCGACAGTACCTCTCCTACAATGAGCAGTTCTTC
>-|TRBV14|-|TRBJ1-1
CASSQVSGTEAFF
TGTGCCAGCAGCCAAGTTAGCGGCACTGAAGCTTTCTTT
>-|TRBV5-1|few|TRBJ2-5
CASSWAPQGRGTQYF
TGCGCCAGCAGCTGGGCGCCTCAGGGCCGGGGGACCCAGTACTTC
>-|TRBV11-2|few|TRBJ2-7
CASSFNSLGYEQYF
TGTGCCAGCAGCTTTAACTCCTTGGGCTACGAGCAGTACTTC
>-|TRBV6-5|-|TRBJ1-3
CASSYGPSSGNTIYF
TGTGCCAGCAGTTACGGCCCCAGCTCTGGAAACACCATATATTTT
>-|TRBV10-3|many|TRBJ2-6
CAISGTAGMGANVLTF
TGTGCCATCTCGGGGACTGCAGGGATGGGGGCCAACGTCCTGACTTTC
>-|TRBV5-4|-|TRBJ1-4
CASSLEGDDEKLFF
TGTGCCAGCAGCTTGGAGGGGGACGATGAAAAACTGTTTTTT
>TRBD1|TRBV29-1|-|TRBJ1-1
CSALTGGGEAFF
TGCAGCGCCCTGACAGGAGGGGGCGAAGCTTTCTTT
>-|TRBV5-6|many|TRBJ2-1
CASRSTGTVVTDEQFF
TGTGCCAGCAGGTCAACCGGGACCGTCGTCACGGATGAGCAGTTCTTC
>-|TRBV11-2|few|TRBJ1-1
CASSQSLNTEAFF
TGTGCCAGCAGCCAGTCCCTGAACACTGAAGCTTTCTTT
>TRBD1|TRBV6-2/TRBV6-3|-|TRBJ2-3
CAGLPSETGSVGRGLADTQYF
TGTGCCGGCTTGCCAAGTGAGACCGGGTCGGTTGGCAGGGGGCTCGCAGATACGCAGTATTTT
>-|TRBV24-1|many|TRBJ2-3
CATSVGLAGRTDTQYF
TGTGCCACCAGTGTCGGCCTGGCGGGGCGCACAGATACGCAGTATTTT
>-|TRBV20-1|few|TRBJ1-6
CSASQASSSYNSPLHF
TGCAGTGCTAGCCAGGCCTCGAGCTCCTATAATTCACCCCTCCACTTT
>TRBD1|TRBV7-2|few|TRBJ2-5
CASSFRDRQETQYF
TGTGCCAGCAGCTTCCGGGACAGACAAGAGACCCAGTACTTC
>-|TRBV12-3/TRBV12-4|many|TRBJ1-1
CASSLIEVLGTEAFF
TGTGCCAGCAGTTTGATCGAGGTACTTGGGACTGAAGCTTTCTTT
>-|TRBV7-2|-|TRBJ1-2
CASSLGAGYGYTF
TGTGCCAGCAGCTTAGGAGCCGGCTATGGCTACACCTTC
>-|TRBV29-1|many|TRBJ1-5
CSVGQVSRQPQHF
TGCAGCGTTGGACAGGTGTCTAGGCAGCCCCAGCATTTT
>-|TRBV5-1|-|TRBJ2-3
CASSPGGAGADTQYF
TGCGCCAGCAGCCCCGGGGGAGCGGGCGCAGATACGCAGTATTTT
>TRBD1|TRBV20-1|-|TRBJ1-2
CSASLSPTGGDGYTF
TGCAGTGCTAGCCTATCTCCTACAGGGGGGGACGGCTACACCTTC
>-|TRBV7-2|few|TRBJ2-1
CASSLVWGHEQFF
TGTGCCAGCAGCTTAGTGTGGGGTCATGAGCAGTTCTTC
>TRBD1|TRBV14|few|TRBJ1-1
CATQTGWNTEAFF
TGTGCCACCCAGACAGGGTGGAACACTGAAGCTTTCTTT
>-|TRBV9|many|TRBJ2-1
CASSVGARSHNEQFF
TGTGCCAGCAGCGTAGGTGCACGGTCTCACAATGAGCAGTTCTTC
>-|TRBV7-9|-|TRBJ2-3
CASSLGQRGTDTQYF
TGTGCCAGCAGCTTAGGACAGCGGGGCACAGATACGCAGTATTTT
>-|TRBV6-2/TRBV6-3|-|TRBJ2-2
CASSGGLPNTGELFF
TGTGCCAGCAGCGGGGGACTTCCCAACACCGGGGAGCTGTTTTTT
>TRBD2|TRBV27|-|TRBJ2-1
CASSLWLAGYNEQFF
TGTGCCAGCAGTTTGTGGCTAGCGGGCTACAATGAGCAGTTCTTC
>TRBD1|TRBV6-5|-|TRBJ1-1
CATYRGFETFF
TGTGCCACCTACAGGGGCTTTGAGACTTTCTTT
>TRBD1|TRBV7-9|-|TRBJ1-2
CASSLRAGGVDGYTF
TGTGCCAGCAGCTTAAGGGCAGGGGGTGTCGATGGCTACACCTTC
>-|TRBV16|few|TRBJ1-2
CASSQSDSAAGYGYTF
TGTGCCAGCAGCCAATCGGATTCGGCGGCCGGCTATGGCTACACCTTC